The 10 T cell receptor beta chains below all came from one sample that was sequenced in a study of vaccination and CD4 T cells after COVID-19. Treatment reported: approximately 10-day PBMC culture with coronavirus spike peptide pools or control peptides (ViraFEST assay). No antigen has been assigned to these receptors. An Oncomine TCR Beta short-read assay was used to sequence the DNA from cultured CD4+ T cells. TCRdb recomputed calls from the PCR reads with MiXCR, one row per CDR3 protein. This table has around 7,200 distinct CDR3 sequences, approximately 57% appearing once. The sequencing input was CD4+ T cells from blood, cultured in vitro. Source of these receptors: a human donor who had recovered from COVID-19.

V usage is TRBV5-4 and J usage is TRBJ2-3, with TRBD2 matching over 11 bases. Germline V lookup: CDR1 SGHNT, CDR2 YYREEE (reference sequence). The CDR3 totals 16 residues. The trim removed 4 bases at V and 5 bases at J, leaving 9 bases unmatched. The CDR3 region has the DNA TGTGCCAGCAGCGGCAAACTAGCGGGAGCGAAAGATACGCAGTATTTT. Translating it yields CASSGKLAGAKDTQYF.

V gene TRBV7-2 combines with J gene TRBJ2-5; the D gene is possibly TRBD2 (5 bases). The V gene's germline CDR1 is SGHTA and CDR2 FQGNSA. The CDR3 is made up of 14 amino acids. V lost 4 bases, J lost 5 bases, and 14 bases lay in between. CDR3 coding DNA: TGTGCCAGCAGCTCAATAGAGGGTAGTGAGACCCAGTACTTC. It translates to CASSSIEGSETQYF.

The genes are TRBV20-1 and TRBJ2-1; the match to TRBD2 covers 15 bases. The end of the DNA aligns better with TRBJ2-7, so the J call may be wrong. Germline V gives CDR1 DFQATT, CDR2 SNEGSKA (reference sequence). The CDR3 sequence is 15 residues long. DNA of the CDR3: TGCAGTACAACCGGACTAGCGGGAGGGCACTACGAGCAGTACTTC. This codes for CSTTGLAGGHYEQYF.

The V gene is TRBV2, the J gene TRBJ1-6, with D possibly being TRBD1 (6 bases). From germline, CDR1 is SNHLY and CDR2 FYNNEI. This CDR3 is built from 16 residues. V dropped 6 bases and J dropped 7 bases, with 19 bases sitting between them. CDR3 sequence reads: CASSALGARGNSPLHF. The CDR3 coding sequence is TGTGCCAGCAGCGCGTTGGGGGCGAGGGGCAATTCACCCCTCCACTTT.

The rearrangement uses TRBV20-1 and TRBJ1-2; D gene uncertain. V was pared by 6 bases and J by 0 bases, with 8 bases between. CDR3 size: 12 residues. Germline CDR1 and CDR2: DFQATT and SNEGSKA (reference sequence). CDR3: CSAWYANYGYTF. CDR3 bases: TGCAGTGCATGGTATGCTAACTATGGCTACACCTTC.

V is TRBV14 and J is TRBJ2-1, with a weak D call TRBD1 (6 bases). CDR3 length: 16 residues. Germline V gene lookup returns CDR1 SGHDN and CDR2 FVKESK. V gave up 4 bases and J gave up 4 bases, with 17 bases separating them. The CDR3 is CASSPFTGSLYNEQFF. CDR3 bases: TGTGCCAGCAGCCCTTTCACAGGGTCACTTTACAATGAGCAGTTCTTC.

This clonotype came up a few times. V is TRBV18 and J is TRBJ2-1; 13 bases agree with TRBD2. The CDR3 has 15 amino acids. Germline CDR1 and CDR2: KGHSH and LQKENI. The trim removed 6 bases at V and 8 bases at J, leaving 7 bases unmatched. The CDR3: CASSRTSGGQDEQFF. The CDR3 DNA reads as TGTGCCAGCTCTCGGACTAGCGGGGGCCAGGATGAGCAGTTCTTC.

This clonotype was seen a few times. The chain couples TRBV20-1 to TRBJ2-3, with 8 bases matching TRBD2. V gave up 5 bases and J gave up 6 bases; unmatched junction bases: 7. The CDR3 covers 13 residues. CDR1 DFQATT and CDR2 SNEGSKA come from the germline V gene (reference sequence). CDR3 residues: CSAPLAGGDTQYF. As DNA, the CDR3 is TGCAGTGCTCCTCTAGCGGGCGGGGATACGCAGTATTTT.

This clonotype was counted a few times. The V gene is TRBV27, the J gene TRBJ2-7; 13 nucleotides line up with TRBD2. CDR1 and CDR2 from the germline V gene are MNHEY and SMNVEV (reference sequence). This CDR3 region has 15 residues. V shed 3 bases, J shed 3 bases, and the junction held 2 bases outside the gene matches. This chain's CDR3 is CASSFGTSGIYEQYF. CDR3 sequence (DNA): TGTGCCAGCAGTTTCGGGACTAGCGGGATCTACGAGCAGTACTTC.

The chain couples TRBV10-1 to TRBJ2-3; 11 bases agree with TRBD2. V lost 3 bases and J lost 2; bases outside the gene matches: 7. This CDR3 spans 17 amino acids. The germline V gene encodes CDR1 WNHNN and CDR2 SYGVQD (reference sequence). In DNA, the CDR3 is TGCGCCAGCAGTGATGGCCTAGCGGGGGGATCCACAGATACGCAGTATTTT. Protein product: CASSDGLAGGSTDTQYF.